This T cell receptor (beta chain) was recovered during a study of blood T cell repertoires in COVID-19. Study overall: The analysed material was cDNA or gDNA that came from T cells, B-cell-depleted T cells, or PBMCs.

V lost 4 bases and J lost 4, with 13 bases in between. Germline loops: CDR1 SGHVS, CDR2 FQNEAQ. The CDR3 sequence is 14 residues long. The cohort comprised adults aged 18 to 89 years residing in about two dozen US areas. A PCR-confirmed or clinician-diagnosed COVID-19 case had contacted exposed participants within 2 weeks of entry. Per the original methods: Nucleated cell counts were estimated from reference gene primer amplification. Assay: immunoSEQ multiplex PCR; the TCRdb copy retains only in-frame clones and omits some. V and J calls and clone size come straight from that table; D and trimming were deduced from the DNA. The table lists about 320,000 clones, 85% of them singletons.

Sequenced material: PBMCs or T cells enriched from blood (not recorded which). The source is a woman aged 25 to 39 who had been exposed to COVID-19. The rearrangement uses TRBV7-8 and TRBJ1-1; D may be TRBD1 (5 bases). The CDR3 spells CASSSPGGATEAFF. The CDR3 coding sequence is TGTGCCAGCAGCTCCCCAGGAGGGGCCACTGAAGCTTTCTTT.